This T cell receptor (beta chain) was retrieved from a study of molecular identifiers for immune sequencing clone quantification. Naive CD8 sequencing libraries were generated from approximately 22,000 to 940,000 sorted cells, with 10%, 30% or 50% RNA as input. Naive CD8 T cells were sorted as CD8+CD4-CCR7+CD45RA+. The junction had 12 bases not matched to a gene; V was cut back by 5 bases and J by 8 bases. The CDR3 loop spans 16 amino acids. Germline assignment: CDR1 MDHEN and CDR2 SYDVKM. Generation of bulk TCR libraries relied on previously described methods and listed TCR primers. TCRdb re-derived calls from the PCR reads in MiXCR, one entry per CDR3 protein. This sample carries 250,000 to 350,000 distinct CDR3 sequences, about 21% of them seen once, and the ten largest clones take approximately 0.85%.

This chain links TRBV28 with TRBJ2-1; TRBD2 agrees at 10 bases. Sequences were obtained from naive CD8+ T cells from blood, with Jurkat cell RNA spiked in. Subset reported: FACS-sorted CD8+CD4-CCR7+CD45RA+ naive T cells. The origin of this receptor is a human donor in good health. Some libraries in this study had Jurkat cell RNA spiked in. CDR3 sequence: CASSRWTSGHLDEQFF. The CDR3 DNA is TGTGCCAGCAGTCGCTGGACTAGCGGCCACTTGGATGAGCAGTTCTTC.